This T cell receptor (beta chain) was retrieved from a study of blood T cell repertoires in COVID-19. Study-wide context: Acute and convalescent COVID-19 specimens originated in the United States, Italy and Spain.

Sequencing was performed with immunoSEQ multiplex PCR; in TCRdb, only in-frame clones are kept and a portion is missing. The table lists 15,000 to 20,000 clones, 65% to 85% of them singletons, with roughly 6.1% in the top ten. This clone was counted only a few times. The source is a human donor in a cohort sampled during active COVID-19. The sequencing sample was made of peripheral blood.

CDR3 coding DNA: TGTGCCAGCAGCTTAACCTGGACGGGACTAAAAAACTACGAGCAGTACTTC. Translated: CASSLTWTGLKNYEQYF. The rearrangement uses TRBV7-4 and TRBJ2-7, with 7 bases aligning to TRBD2. From germline, CDR1 is SGHVT and CDR2 SQSDAQ. V dropped 2 bases and J dropped 3; count of bases not matched to a gene: 13. The CDR3 contains 17 residues. The whole variable domain, remainder taken from reference TRBV7-4 and TRBJ2-7, is GAGVSQSPRYKVAKRGRDVALRCDSISGHVTLYWYRQTLGQGSEVLTYSQSDAQRDKSGRPSGRFSAERPERSVSTLKIQRTEQGDSAVYLCASSLTWTGLKNYEQYFGPGTRLTVT.